These 21 T cell receptor beta chains were sequenced from one sample in a study of blood T cell repertoires in COVID-19. The table came from immunoSEQ multiplex PCR; TCRdb's copy has only in-frame clones and leaves some out. Of 100,000 to 150,000 clones in the sample, less than 90% were seen once. The sequencing input was peripheral blood. Receptors were obtained from a woman of 80 years or more with acute or convalescent COVID-19.

V is TRBV5-1 and J is TRBJ2-5; possible D gene TRBD1, 6 bases. Per the germline V gene, CDR1 is SGHRS and CDR2 is YFSETQ. The CDR3 sequence is 13 residues long. V was cut by 4 bases and J by 2 bases, with 9 bases left in between. CDR3 DNA sequence: TGCGCCAGCAGCCCTCAGGGGCAAGAGACCCAGTACTTC. Protein: CASSPQGQETQYF.

The rearrangement uses TRBV9 and TRBJ2-2; D is undetermined. This CDR3 is built from 15 residues. CDR1 SGDLS and CDR2 YYNGEE come from the germline V gene. The V and J ends lost 0 bases and 2 bases respectively, with 8 bases between them. CDR3 DNA: TGTGCCAGCAGCGTAGCACAGTCAAACACCGGGGAGCTGTTTTTT. Protein sequence: CASSVAQSNTGELFF.

The CDR3 region is CASSQTGHSNSPLHF. DNA for the CDR3: TGTGCCAGCAGCCAAACGGGACACAGCAATTCACCCCTCCACTTT. The chain is built from TRBV6-2 or TRBV6-3 and TRBJ1-6; TRBD1 might be the D (6 bases). The CDR3 loop spans 15 amino acids. In germline, CDR1 is MNHEY, CDR2 SVGEGT. V was pared by 6 bases and J by 7 bases, with 16 bases between.

The chain joins TRBV25-1 to TRBJ2-2; no firm D call. In germline, CDR1 is MGHDK, CDR2 SYGVNS. Trimming left V 7 bases short and J 5 bases short, with 8 bases between. The CDR3 loop spans 12 amino acids. CDR3 in amino acids: CASISWTGELFF. CDR3 bases: TGTGCCAGCATTAGTTGGACCGGGGAGCTGTTTTTT.

This rearrangement joins TRBV6-5 to TRBJ1-1; D possibly corresponds to TRBD1 (5 bases). The CDR3 loop spans 14 amino acids. Germline assignment: CDR1 MNHEY and CDR2 SVGAGI. Trimming removed 2 bases at V and 4 bases at J, with 11 bases between. The CDR3 loop is CASSYRSTATEAFF. The CDR3 DNA reads as TGTGCCAGCAGTTACCGATCGACAGCCACTGAAGCTTTCTTT.

This clone has just one count. This chain uses TRBV29-1 with TRBJ2-7; D perhaps matches TRBD1 (5 bases). Deletions cut 7 bases from V and 6 bases from J, with 16 bases between. Looked up from germline, CDR1 is SQVTM and CDR2 is ANQGSEA. The CDR3 runs to 12 residues. CDR3 in DNA: TGCAGCGGAGGCGAGCAGGGCTCCGAGCAGTACTTC. Its translation is CSGGEQGSEQYF.

In nucleotides, the CDR3 is TGTGCCAGCAGCAAAAGCGGGGTGGGCGCCGGGGAGCTGTTTTTT. Translation: CASSKSGVGAGELFF. V usage is TRBV7-2 and J usage is TRBJ2-2; 7 nucleotides align to TRBD2. From germline, CDR1 is SGHTA and CDR2 FQGNSA. V lost 5 bases to trimming and J lost 6 bases; unmatched junction nucleotides: 9. The CDR3 sequence is 15 residues long.

The rearrangement links TRBV28 to TRBJ2-6; 10 nucleotides line up with TRBD1. Germline CDR1 reads MDHEN; CDR2 reads SYDVKM. Trimming took 9 bases from V and 1 from J; bases not matched to a gene: 6. The CDR3 extends over 16 amino acids. The CDR3 here is CASRRQGASGANVLTF. CDR3 in DNA: TGTGCCAGTCGTCGACAGGGGGCATCTGGGGCCAACGTCCTGACTTTC.

This clone has only a few counts. The chain employs TRBV9 and TRBJ1-6, with a weak D call TRBD1 (5 bases). Trimming pared 2 bases from V and 10 bases from J, leaving 13 bases between. The CDR3 covers 14 residues. In germline, CDR1 is SGDLS, CDR2 YYNGEE. Here the CDR3 reads CASSVLDSDSPLHF. As DNA, the CDR3 is TGTGCCAGCAGCGTCCTTGACAGTGACTCACCCCTCCACTTT. The full variable domain, rest sourced from reference TRBV9 and TRBJ1-6, is DSGVTQTPKHLITATGQRVTLRCSPRSGDLSVYWYQQSLDQGLQFLIQYYNGEERAKGNILERFSAQQFPDLHSELNLSSLELGDSALYFCASSVLDSDSPLHFGNGTRLTVT.

The chain uses TRBV28 and TRBJ1-2, with D unresolved. V was cut by 5 bases and J by 8 bases, with 15 bases left in between. The CDR3 spans 13 residues. CDR1 and CDR2 from the germline V gene are MDHEN and SYDVKM. The CDR3 DNA sequence: TGTGCCAGCAGTGGGAGGTTCGCCTGGGGCTACACCTTC. Encoded protein: CASSGRFAWGYTF.

The chain joins TRBV28 to TRBJ1-4; D is uncertain. The germline V and J ends were trimmed by 4 bases and 5 bases, with 17 bases remaining between them. This CDR3 has 16 residues. From germline, CDR1 is MDHEN and CDR2 SYDVKM. The CDR3 here is CASSYGVGSGNEKLFF. CDR3 sequence (DNA): TGTGCCAGCAGTTATGGAGTGGGCTCGGGGAATGAAAAACTGTTTTTT.

The V gene is TRBV18, the J gene TRBJ1-1; D remains unclear. Trimming left V 6 bases short and J 1 base short, with 18 bases between. Germline CDR1 is KGHSH and CDR2 is LQKENI. This CDR3 is 16 amino acids long. The CDR3 DNA follows: TGTGCCAGCTCTCCGGGGTTGGTAGAGGCGAACACTGAAGCTTTCTTT. Residues: CASSPGLVEANTEAFF.

The J gene is TRBJ2-1, the V gene TRBV6-1; possible D gene TRBD2, 7 bases. Trimming took off 0 bases at V and 6 bases at J, with 18 bases between the two ends. The CDR3 sequence is 17 residues long. Germline V CDR1 and CDR2: MNHNS, SASEGT. Here the CDR3 DNA reads TGTGCCAGCAGTGAAGCCAGAGGGGGGGCGAGGGGCAATGAGCAGTTCTTC. Amino acid sequence: CASSEARGGARGNEQFF.

In its sample, this clone was seen a few times. This chain joins TRBV5-6 and TRBJ1-1; possible D gene TRBD1, 6 bases. Germline loops: CDR1 SGHDT, CDR2 YYEEEE. V lost 4 bases, J lost 4 bases, and 11 bases lay in between. There are 13 residues in the CDR3. CDR3 nucleotide sequence: TGTGCCAGCAGCGTAACCAGGGGCACTGAAGCTTTCTTT. As protein: CASSVTRGTEAFF.

V usage is TRBV11-2 and J usage is TRBJ1-4, with D unresolved. With 2 bases removed from V and 7 bases from J, the gap between germline ends came to 8 bases. Germline V lookup: CDR1 SGHAT, CDR2 FQNNGV. The CDR3 contains 13 residues. CDR3: CASSLLGGEKLFF. Here the CDR3 DNA reads TGTGCCAGCAGCTTACTGGGAGGTGAAAAACTGTTTTTT.

This clone occurred once. Other DNA sequences in the same sample also yield this CDR3. V is TRBV28 and J is TRBJ2-1; no definite D call. V lost 2 bases and J lost 6, with 2 bases in between. Germline CDR1 and CDR2: MDHEN and SYDVKM. CDR3 length equals 11 residues. The CDR3 spells CASSLRNEQFF. Written as DNA, the CDR3 is TGTGCCAGCAGTTTACGCAATGAGCAGTTCTTC.

The chain recombines TRBV7-2 with TRBJ2-7; TRBD1 matches 9 bases. The CDR3 consists of 14 residues. Germline trimming cut 5 bases from V and 4 bases from J; bases unmatched to any gene: 6. The germline V gene has CDR1 SGHTA and CDR2 FQGNSA. CDR3 region: CASSDGTGTYEQYF. Here the CDR3 DNA reads TGTGCCAGCAGCGACGGGACAGGGACTTACGAGCAGTACTTC.

This clone was counted once. V and J are TRBV9 and TRBJ2-3; 7 positions agree with TRBD1. Germline CDR1 reads SGDLS; CDR2 reads YYNGEE. The CDR3 contains 16 residues. V gave up 4 bases and J gave up 2 bases; unmatched junction bases: 10. The CDR3 loop is CASSSGGTHTTDTQYF. In nucleotides, the CDR3 is TGTGCCAGCAGCTCAGGGGGAACCCACACCACAGATACGCAGTATTTT. Full variable domain (rest looked up from reference TRBV9 and TRBJ2-3): DSGVTQTPKHLITATGQRVTLRCSPRSGDLSVYWYQQSLDQGLQFLIQYYNGEERAKGNILERFSAQQFPDLHSELNLSSLELGDSALYFCASSSGGTHTTDTQYFGPGTRLTVL.

Points on this clone: The same CDR3 also results from other DNA sequences found in this sample. The chain is built from TRBV5-1 and TRBJ1-5, with D uncertain. With 0 bases removed from V and 4 bases from J, the gap between germline ends came to 5 bases. CDR1 and CDR2 from the germline V gene are SGHRS and YFSETQ. CDR3 length: 13 residues. As DNA, the CDR3 is TGCGCCAGCAGCTTGGCTGCGAATCAGCCCCAGCATTTT. This sequence encodes CASSLAANQPQHF. Filled out from reference TRBV5-1 and TRBJ1-5, the complete variable domain reads KAGVTQTPRYLIKTRGQQVTLSCSPISGHRSVSWYQQTPGQGLQFLFEYFSETQRNKGNFPGRFSGRQFSNSRSEMNVSTLELGDSALYLCASSLAANQPQHFGDGTRLSIL.

This sequence joins TRBV11-2 and TRBJ2-7, with 7 bases identical to TRBD1. Germline V CDR1 and CDR2: SGHAT, FQNNGV. This CDR3 region has 13 residues. Germline trimming cut 1 base from V and 6 bases from J; bases unmatched to any gene: 3. The CDR3 nucleotides are TGTGCCAGCAGCTTAGGAGGGGGCTTCGAGCAGTACTTC. This translates into CASSLGGGFEQYF.

The rearrangement uses TRBV9 and TRBJ1-3; TRBD1 might be the D (6 bases). The CDR3 has 16 amino acids. V was cut by 4 bases and J by 7 bases, with 21 bases left in between. The germline gives CDR1 SGDLS, CDR2 YYNGEE. The CDR3: CASSPTAGALGNTIYF. Here the CDR3 DNA reads TGTGCCAGCAGCCCCACCGCGGGGGCGTTGGGGAACACCATATATTTT.